This T cell receptor beta chain was profiled in a study of blood T cell repertoires in COVID-19. Study background: Acute and convalescent COVID-19 samples came from the United States, Italy and Spain. Sources were T cells, B-cell-depleted T cells, or PBMCs; the material itself was cDNA or gDNA.

The protocol was immunoSEQ multiplex PCR, while the TCRdb copy is restricted to in-frame clones and leaves out a portion. The sample holds about 170,000 clones; about four fifths are singletons and the top ten take 11%. CDR3 length: 14 residues. Per the germline V gene, CDR1 is SGDLS and CDR2 is YYNGEE. V was cut by 0 bases and J by 4 bases, with 11 bases left in between. The receptor was derived from a man aged 65 to 85 with active or convalescent COVID-19. Sequencing was done on a sample of peripheral blood. The chain uses TRBV9 and TRBJ2-7, with a tentative D call TRBD2 (7 bases). CDR3 bases: TGTGCCAGCAGCGTAGACGGGGGGCAGTACGAGCAGTACTTC. Translating gives CASSVDGGQYEQYF.